These 28 T cell receptor beta chains share one sample of origin, sequenced in a study of blood T cell repertoires in COVID-19. Measured with immunoSEQ multiplex PCR; TCRdb has only the in-frame clones, and not every one. The sample holds roughly 250,000 clones, approximately 80% seen once. The sequenced sample was peripheral blood. The origin of the receptors is a woman older than 75 with active or convalescent COVID-19.

This clone was seen just once. V usage is TRBV28 and J usage is TRBJ1-2; D is uncertain. Germline V gene lookup returns CDR1 MDHEN and CDR2 SYDVKM. Between the trimmed V and J ends, which lost 6 bases and 5 bases, there was a span of 7 bases. This CDR3 has 11 amino acids. The CDR3, as DNA: TGTGCCAGCAGGACTTATTATGGCTACACCTTC. This gives the protein CASRTYYGYTF.

The chain joins TRBV11-3 to TRBJ2-1, with D unclear. The CDR3 consists of 12 residues. Looked up from germline, CDR1 is SGHNT and CDR2 is YENEEA. V lost 4 bases to trimming and J lost 7 bases, with 8 bases between them. The CDR3 DNA is TGTGCCAGCAGCTCGAACGGGAATGAGCAGTTCTTC. This sequence encodes CASSSNGNEQFF.

The chain is built from TRBV25-1 and TRBJ1-5; no clear D. The V gene's germline CDR1 is MGHDK and CDR2 SYGVNS. Trimming took off 1 base at V and 4 bases at J, with 8 bases between the two ends. This CDR3 is 14 amino acids long. The CDR3 spells CASSEWRENQPQHF. The CDR3 DNA reads as TGTGCCAGCAGTGAATGGAGGGAGAATCAGCCCCAGCATTTT.

This chain uses TRBV29-1 with TRBJ2-7, with D maybe TRBD2 (5 bases). V lost 6 bases, J lost 2 bases, and 14 bases lay in between. This CDR3 is 13 amino acids long. Germline V gene sequence: CDR1 SQVTM, CDR2 ANQGSEA. The CDR3 loop is CSVLPNGAYEQYF. DNA for the CDR3: TGCAGCGTCCTTCCTAACGGGGCCTACGAGCAGTACTTC.

The rearrangement links TRBV7-6 to TRBJ2-7; 7 bases fit TRBD1. The V gene end was trimmed by 4 bases and the J gene end by 5 bases; junction bases not matched to a gene: 14. The germline V gene encodes CDR1 SGHVS and CDR2 FNYEAQ. CDR3 length: 16 residues. CDR3 nucleotide sequence: TGTGCCAGCAGCTCACTAGGCGGCAGGGGGTCTGACGAGCAGTACTTC. Protein: CASSSLGGRGSDEQYF.

This clone appeared a single time. CDR3 protein: CASSLSTAPYGYTF. Here the CDR3 DNA reads TGTGCCAGCAGCCTCTCAACCGCGCCCTATGGCTACACCTTC. The V and J genes are TRBV7-9 and TRBJ1-2; D gene uncertain. V was clipped by 5 bases and J by 4 bases, with 14 bases between them. This CDR3 spans 14 amino acids. Germline V gene sequence: CDR1 SEHNR, CDR2 FQNEAQ (reference sequence).

The chain employs TRBV27 and TRBJ2-2; TRBD1 matches 7 bases. J was trimmed by 6 bases and V by 5 bases; bases with no gene match: 9. This CDR3 has 15 residues. Germline-derived CDR1 and CDR2 are MNHEY and SMNVEV (reference sequence). The CDR3 coding sequence is TGTGCCAGCAGTCTGGGGACAGTGGGGCCCGGGGAGCTGTTTTTT. Translation gives CASSLGTVGPGELFF.

V and J are TRBV7-7 and TRBJ2-2; perhaps TRBD2 as D (6 bases). The germline V gene encodes CDR1 SSHAT and CDR2 FNYEAQ (reference sequence). The V and J ends lost 1 base and 4 bases respectively, with 10 bases between them. The CDR3 is 15 residues long. CDR3 sequence reads: CASSLDGGTTGELFF. The CDR3 DNA reads TGTGCCAGCAGCTTAGACGGGGGTACCACCGGGGAGCTGTTTTTT.

This clone appeared a few times. The V gene is TRBV29-1, the J gene TRBJ1-5, with D possibly matching TRBD1 (6 bases). Between the trimmed V and J ends, which lost 3 bases and 0 bases, there was a span of 9 bases. The length of the CDR3 is 14 residues. Looked up from germline, CDR1 is SQVTM and CDR2 is ANQGSEA. The CDR3 DNA sequence: TGCAGCGTTGAGACAGGTGATAGCAATCAGCCCCAGCATTTT. This translates into CSVETGDSNQPQHF.

In DNA, the CDR3 is TGTGCCAGCAGCCGAGGACAGACCTATGGCTACACCTTC. The encoded protein is CASSRGQTYGYTF. The chain combines TRBV6-5 with TRBJ1-2; the D gene is possibly TRBD1 (6 bases). This CDR3 is built from 13 residues. Germline V lookup: CDR1 MNHEY, CDR2 SVGAGI. V shed 6 bases and J shed 4 bases, with 12 bases lying between them.

This sequence joins TRBV19 and TRBJ1-5; perhaps TRBD1 as D (5 bases). Germline values: CDR1 LNHDA, CDR2 SQIVND (reference sequence). The CDR3 spans 17 residues. V was shortened by 5 bases and J by 1 base, with 18 bases between the two germline ends. The CDR3 sequence is CASSPPGRAGSNQPQHF. The CDR3 nucleotides are TGTGCCAGTAGTCCCCCCGGCAGGGCAGGGAGCAATCAGCCCCAGCATTTT.

The V gene is TRBV29-1, the J gene TRBJ1-3; the D gene is possibly TRBD1 (6 bases). Trimming took off 6 bases at V and 4 bases at J, with 16 bases between the two ends. Germline lookup yields CDR1 SQVTM and CDR2 ANQGSEA. This CDR3 spans 14 amino acids. This CDR3 is CSVGIGDTGNTIYF. The DNA of the CDR3 is TGCAGCGTGGGGATTGGGGACACCGGAAACACCATATATTTT. Supplemented by reference TRBV29-1 and TRBJ1-3, the full variable domain reads SAVISQKPSRDICQRGTSLTIQCQVDSQVTMMFWYRQQPGQSLTLIATANQGSEATYESGFVIDKFPISRPNLTFSTLTVSNMSPEDSSIYLCSVGIGDTGNTIYFGEGSWLTVV.

V and J are TRBV11-2 and TRBJ1-6, with 7 bases matching TRBD1. The CDR3 is made up of 12 amino acids. Per germline, CDR1 SGHAT and CDR2 FQNNGV. With V trimmed by 0 bases and J by 16 bases, 3 bases remained unmatched. CDR3 residues: CASSLDTGVLHF. The DNA of the CDR3 is TGTGCCAGCAGCTTAGATACAGGGGTTCTCCACTTT.

The V and J genes are TRBV28 and TRBJ1-5; D call uncertain. There are 16 residues in the CDR3. The germline gives CDR1 MDHEN, CDR2 SYDVKM. V lost 5 bases and J lost 1, with 15 bases in between. CDR3 loop: CASSPPSRGSNQPQHF. The CDR3 DNA follows: TGTGCCAGCAGTCCCCCGTCACGGGGAAGCAATCAGCCCCAGCATTTT. Variable domain in full (rest from reference TRBV28 and TRBJ1-5): DVKVTQSSRYLVKRTGEKVFLECVQDMDHENMFWYRQDPGLGLRLIYFSYDVKMKEKGDIPEGYSVSREKKERFSLILESASTNQTSMYLCASSPPSRGSNQPQHFGDGTRLSIL.

V usage is TRBV18 and J usage is TRBJ2-7; D may be TRBD1 (6 bases). V was shortened by 5 bases and J by 3 bases, with 11 bases between the two germline ends. CDR3 length: 13 amino acids. Germline values: CDR1 KGHSH, CDR2 LQKENI. The CDR3 bases are TGTGCCAGCTCAGCAGGGGCGCTCTACGAGCAGTACTTC. Its protein is CASSAGALYEQYF.

The chain couples TRBV3-1 (or the pseudogene TRBV3-2) to TRBJ1-2, with 11 positions matching TRBD1. This CDR3 is 14 amino acids long. The germline CDR1 and CDR2 sequences are LGHDT and YNNKEL (reference sequence). J lost 3 bases, V lost 5 bases, and 2 bases had no gene match. The CDR3 loop is CASSWDRGDYGYTF. The DNA of the CDR3 is TGTGCCAGCAGCTGGGACAGGGGGGACTATGGCTACACCTTC.

The V call is TRBV7-9, the J call TRBJ2-3, with 9 bases lining up with TRBD1. Germline assignment: CDR1 SEHNR and CDR2 FQNEAQ (reference sequence). The V gene end was trimmed by 5 bases and the J gene end by 5 bases; junction bases not matched to a gene: 20. The CDR3 runs to 19 residues. CDR3 DNA: TGTGCCAGCAGCGAGCACAGGGGGCAGCGGACCAAAGGGGGAGATACGCAGTATTTT. The encoded protein is CASSEHRGQRTKGGDTQYF.

This chain uses TRBV28 with TRBJ2-1, with 14 bases that match TRBD2. This CDR3 has 16 residues. Germline V lookup: CDR1 MDHEN, CDR2 SYDVKM. V lost 4 bases and J lost 8; bases outside the gene matches: 7. The CDR3 DNA sequence: TGTGCCAGCAGTTCGACTAGCGGGAGGGGCAGGTATGAGCAGTTCTTC. Translated: CASSSTSGRGRYEQFF.

The genes are TRBV2 and TRBJ2-3; TRBD2 matches 10 bases. The germline gives CDR1 SNHLY, CDR2 FYNNEI. The ends lost 2 bases at V and 5 bases at J; junction bases unmatched: 7. The length of the CDR3 is 16 residues. CDR3 sequence reads: CASSERPSGRLDTQYF. The DNA for the CDR3 is TGTGCCAGCAGTGAAAGGCCTAGCGGGAGATTAGATACGCAGTATTTT.

In this sample, this clone turned up a few times. Other DNA sequences in this sample translate to the same CDR3. The chain recombines TRBV12-3 or TRBV12-4 with TRBJ1-2; 9 nucleotides match TRBD1. The length of the CDR3 is 12 residues. V lost 6 bases and J lost 7; bases outside the gene matches: 3. The CDR3 DNA reads TGTGCCAGCAGCCCGGGACAGGGTGGCTACACCTTC. Protein: CASSPGQGGYTF.

The V and J genes are TRBV13 and TRBJ1-6, with D perhaps TRBD1 (5 bases). This CDR3 has 15 residues. Per the germline V gene, CDR1 is PRHDT and CDR2 is FYEKMQ (reference sequence). With 4 bases removed from V and 7 bases from J, the gap between germline ends came to 14 bases. The CDR3 DNA reads as TGTGCCAGCAGCTCCGCGGGGGAAGGGAATTCACCCCTCCACTTT. Protein product: CASSSAGEGNSPLHF.

This clone was counted only a few times. V is TRBV18 and J is TRBJ2-1, with TRBD1 identical over 7 bases. V gave up 2 bases and J gave up 9 bases; unmatched junction bases: 10. The CDR3 contains 15 residues. The germline CDR1 and CDR2 sequences are KGHSH and LQKENI. In nucleotides, the CDR3 is TGTGCCAGCTCACCAGCAATCGACAGGGTAACTGAGCAGTTCTTC. Translating gives CASSPAIDRVTEQFF.

The V call is TRBV9, the J call TRBJ1-3; tentative D call: TRBD1 (6 bases). CDR1 is SGDLS, CDR2 YYNGEE, per germline. The CDR3 spans 14 residues. V shed 0 bases and J shed 7 bases, with 11 bases lying between them. The CDR3 protein is CASSVGQGSNTIYF. CDR3 coding DNA: TGTGCCAGCAGCGTAGGCCAGGGGTCCAACACCATATATTTT.

CDR3 sequence reads: CATSRDGTAYNSPLHF. The DNA of the CDR3 is TGTGCCACCAGCAGAGATGGGACAGCCTATAATTCACCCCTCCACTTT. The chain is built from TRBV15 and TRBJ1-6; 7 bases map to TRBD1. Germline V gives CDR1 LNHNV, CDR2 YYDKDF (reference sequence). Unmatched junction bases numbered 1, after V lost 0 bases and J lost 2 bases. The CDR3 has 16 residues.

This clone has just one count. CDR3 in DNA: TGTGCCAGCAGTGGACAGAACCAGCCCCAGCATTTT. This sequence encodes CASSGQNQPQHF. The chain carries TRBV12-3 or TRBV12-4 and TRBJ1-5, with a weak D call TRBD1 (6 bases). This CDR3 has 12 amino acids. The ends were cut back, 5 bases at V and 7 bases at J, with 9 bases in the middle.

The chain joins TRBV28 to TRBJ1-1; 8 bases align to TRBD1. The V gene's germline CDR1 is MDHEN and CDR2 SYDVKM. J lost 4 bases, V lost 4 bases, and 2 bases had no gene match. This CDR3 has 13 amino acids. The CDR3 nucleotides read TGTGCCAGCAGTTGGACAGGGTTCACTGAAGCTTTCTTT. It is translated as CASSWTGFTEAFF.

The J gene is TRBJ2-2, the V gene TRBV18; the D gene is possibly TRBD2 (6 bases). Germline V gene sequence: CDR1 KGHSH, CDR2 LQKENI. The CDR3 is made up of 16 amino acids. Trimming pared 2 bases from V and 4 bases from J, leaving 14 bases between. The CDR3 DNA follows: TGTGCCAGCTCACCAGGGGCGGGATTGAGCACCGGGGAGCTGTTTTTT. Encoded protein: CASSPGAGLSTGELFF. Filled out from reference TRBV18 and TRBJ2-2, the complete variable domain reads NAGVMQNPRHLVRRRGQEARLRCSPMKGHSHVYWYRQLPEEGLKFMVYLQKENIIDESGMPKERFSAEFPKEGPSILRIQQVVRGDSAAYFCASSPGAGLSTGELFFGEGSRLTVL.

This clone was seen once. The gene calls are TRBV5-1 and TRBJ2-2; 7 bases are a match to TRBD1. The CDR3 loop spans 14 amino acids. V was pared by 4 bases and J by 4 bases, with 4 bases of the junction left unmatched. CDR1 SGHRS and CDR2 YFSETQ come from the germline V gene. CDR3 in DNA: TGCGCCAGCAGCCCGGACAGGTCCACCGGGGAGCTGTTTTTT. Translating it yields CASSPDRSTGELFF.